Reported below is one T cell receptor beta chain. This CDR3 is built from 16 residues. Trimming took 4 bases from V and 2 from J, leaving 18 bases between them. CDR1 is DFQATT, CDR2 SNEGSKA, per germline (reference sequence). The data derive from a study of blood T cell repertoires in COVID-19. Study details: Some COVID-19 samples were acute and others convalescent; all came from the United States, Italy and Spain. T cells, B-cell-depleted T cells, or PBMCs provided the cDNA or gDNA that served as material.

Per the original data handling: Reference gene primers were amplified, and this amplification served to estimate nucleated cell counts. This table comes from immunoSEQ multiplex PCR, and its TCRdb copy is limited to in-frame clones, with some not included. The DNA was the basis for D and trimming; V, J and clone size are from that table. This sample has roughly 180,000 clones; about 85% occur once, and the top ten carry roughly 0.99%. The gene calls are TRBV20-1 and TRBJ2-1, with D tentatively TRBD2 (6 bases). Sequencing input: peripheral blood. The clonotype comes from a man aged 18 to 35 with acute or convalescent COVID-19. The CDR3 nucleotides read TGCAGTGCTACTGACTTTTGGAAGCGGGCCTACAATGAGCAGTTCTTC. Its translation: CSATDFWKRAYNEQFF.